The next 25 T cell receptor beta chains were all read from a single sample in a study of cytomegalovirus exposure and HLA in healthy donors. Primers: 60 Vbeta forward and 13 Jbeta reverse. Sequencing was performed with immunoSEQ multiplex PCR; in TCRdb, only in-frame clones are kept and a portion is missing. This sample has 200,000 or so clones, with more than 75% found just once. Sequencing was carried out using PBMCs. The origin of the receptors is a man aged 25 to 40 in good health and CMV-seronegative.

The chain carries TRBV27 and TRBJ1-1; 11 bases match TRBD1. This CDR3 has 17 amino acids. The V and J ends lost 5 bases and 1 base, in that order; junction bases with no gene match: 9. The germline gives CDR1 MNHEY, CDR2 SMNVEV (reference sequence). The chain's CDR3 is CASSTRDRGGENTEAFF. The CDR3 DNA follows: TGTGCCAGCAGTACCAGGGACAGGGGGGGGGAGAACACTGAAGCTTTCTTT.

J is TRBJ1-2 and V is TRBV10-3; maybe TRBD1 (5 bases). CDR1 is ENHRY, CDR2 SYGVKD, per germline. The CDR3 loop spans 16 amino acids. Trimming took off 3 bases at V and 0 bases at J, with 14 bases between the two ends. For the CDR3, the DNA is TGTGCCATCAGTGATGAGAGGGGACTAGCTAACTATGGCTACACCTTC. Translating gives CAISDERGLANYGYTF.

The genes are TRBV9 and TRBJ2-3; unclear D gene. The V gene's germline CDR1 is SGDLS and CDR2 YYNGEE. CDR3 length: 15 residues. V was shortened by 2 bases and J by 4 bases, with 14 bases between the two germline ends. Written as DNA, the CDR3 is TGTGCCAGCAGCGTCAATACCTACTCGTCAGATACGCAGTATTTT. Its translation: CASSVNTYSSDTQYF.

The chain uses TRBV7-6 and TRBJ1-6; 9 nucleotides line up with TRBD1. The CDR3 loop spans 16 amino acids. CDR1 SGHVS and CDR2 FNYEAQ come from the germline V gene. V dropped 5 bases and J dropped 6; count of bases not matched to a gene: 8. Here the CDR3 reads CASSPSPGQGNSPLHF. The CDR3 DNA follows: TGTGCCAGCAGCCCCAGCCCGGGACAGGGTAATTCACCCCTCCACTTT.

This rearrangement joins TRBV21-1 to TRBJ2-3; the tabulated D call, TRBD1, remains unverified against the DNA. TRBV21-1 is noted as a pseudogene. The CDR3 extends over 17 amino acids. The CDR3 coding sequence is TGTGCCAGCAGCACACGCTTTAAAGGGGTCGGGCCAGATACGCAGTATTTT. Its protein is CASSTRFKGVGPDTQYF.

This clone was observed a handful of times. The gene calls are TRBV7-2 and TRBJ2-7, with D possibly matching TRBD2 (5 bases). Deletions cut 3 bases from V and 6 bases from J, with 15 bases between. Germline V CDR1 and CDR2: SGHTA, FQGNSA. CDR3 length: 14 residues. CDR3 sequence: CASSFRISGFEQYF. For the CDR3, the DNA is TGTGCCAGCAGCTTCCGAATATCGGGGTTCGAGCAGTACTTC.

The chain recombines TRBV7-2 with TRBJ2-2; a possible D gene is TRBD2 (5 bases). The CDR3 runs to 16 residues. Trimming left V 2 bases short and J 4 bases short, with 14 bases between. The germline CDR1 and CDR2 sequences are SGHTA and FQGNSA. CDR3 DNA: TGTGCCAGCAGCTTATCGCTCACGGGAATCACCGGGGAGCTGTTTTTT. It codes for CASSLSLTGITGELFF.

This rearrangement joins TRBV18 to TRBJ2-1, with 11 bases identical to TRBD1. Per the germline V gene, CDR1 is KGHSH and CDR2 is LQKENI. This CDR3 has 16 amino acids. V trimming: 6 bases; J trimming: 1 base; junction bases outside the gene matches: 5. The CDR3 bases are TGTGCCAGCTCCTTGGGACAGGGGGGATCCTACAATGAGCAGTTCTTC. Translation gives CASSLGQGGSYNEQFF.

This chain uses TRBV11-2 with TRBJ2-7; D is possibly TRBD1 (6 bases). V lost 5 bases, J lost 1 base, and 15 bases lay in between. CDR1 is SGHAT, CDR2 FQNNGV, per germline. CDR3 length equals 15 residues. Written as DNA, the CDR3 is TGTGCCAGCAGCCACAGGGCGCACGTTTCCTACGAGCAGTACTTC. Translation gives CASSHRAHVSYEQYF.

The chain employs TRBV19 and TRBJ1-1; D uncertain. The germline V gene has CDR1 LNHDA and CDR2 SQIVND (reference sequence). The CDR3 runs 15 residues. V shed 3 bases and J shed 0 bases, with 11 bases lying between them. The CDR3 loop is CASSISGGVNTEAFF. For the CDR3, the DNA is TGTGCCAGTAGTATTTCTGGCGGGGTGAACACTGAAGCTTTCTTT.

The chain employs TRBV7-6 and TRBJ2-3, with 7 bases lining up with TRBD1. Germline trimming cut 1 base from V and 2 bases from J; bases unmatched to any gene: 3. The CDR3 runs 15 residues. Germline CDR1 and CDR2: SGHVS and FNYEAQ. The CDR3, as DNA: TGTGCCAGCAGCTTAGAGGGGGCCGACACAGATACGCAGTATTTT. It yields the protein CASSLEGADTDTQYF.

V gene TRBV5-4 combines with J gene TRBJ1-2; D remains unclear. V was pared by 0 bases and J by 7 bases, with 10 bases between. CDR3 size: 13 residues. Per germline, CDR1 SGHNT and CDR2 YYREEE (reference sequence). DNA for the CDR3: TGTGCCAGCAGCTTGGGCAGGAGGGTTGGCTACACCTTC. Its protein is CASSLGRRVGYTF.

The chain is built from TRBV5-6 and TRBJ2-5, with TRBD2 identical over 12 bases. Germline-derived CDR1 and CDR2 are SGHDT and YYEEEE. The length of the CDR3 is 17 residues. Unmatched junction bases numbered 8, after V lost 3 bases and J lost 2 bases. CDR3 DNA: TGTGCCAGCAGCTATGCTTCACTAGCGGGGGGTCAAGAGACCCAGTACTTC. Amino acid sequence: CASSYASLAGGQETQYF.

The genes are TRBV27 and TRBJ1-6, with TRBD1 as a possible D gene (6 bases). The CDR3 is 17 amino acids. V lost 5 bases to trimming and J lost 8 bases, with 22 bases between them. The germline V gene has CDR1 MNHEY and CDR2 SMNVEV (reference sequence). The CDR3 loop reads CASSPRQVRGRDSPLHF. CDR3 nucleotides: TGTGCCAGCAGTCCTCGACAGGTTAGGGGCCGGGATTCACCCCTCCACTTT.

V and J are TRBV2 and TRBJ2-1; 9 nucleotides line up with TRBD2. The CDR3 length is 14 residues. The V gene's germline CDR1 is SNHLY and CDR2 FYNNEI. Germline trimming cut 5 bases from V and 9 bases from J; bases unmatched to any gene: 8. The CDR3 DNA follows: TGTGCCAGCAGTTTATTAGCGGGAGATAGTGAGCAGTTCTTC. Translated, it gives CASSLLAGDSEQFF.

V and J are TRBV28 and TRBJ1-2; D is perhaps TRBD1 (5 bases). The V gene's germline CDR1 is MDHEN and CDR2 SYDVKM. The CDR3 runs to 12 residues. V lost 2 bases and J lost 8, with 9 bases in between. The CDR3 loop is CASSLPGLGYTF. Written as DNA, the CDR3 is TGTGCCAGCAGTTTACCAGGGTTGGGCTACACCTTC.

The chain carries TRBV11-2 and TRBJ1-2, with 7 bases aligning to TRBD1. The CDR3 runs to 19 residues. The V gene's germline CDR1 is SGHAT and CDR2 FQNNGV. The V gene end was trimmed by 5 bases and the J gene end by 2 bases; junction bases not matched to a gene: 20. CDR3 region: CASSTLFWIRDRENYGYTF. CDR3 nucleotide sequence: TGTGCCAGCAGCACCCTCTTTTGGATCCGGGACAGAGAAAACTATGGCTACACCTTC.

CDR3 coding DNA: TGTGCCAGCAGACCTACAGGGAGATCCTATAATTCACCCCTCCACTTT. Translating gives CASRPTGRSYNSPLHF. The chain couples TRBV27 to TRBJ1-6; TRBD1 might be the D (6 bases). The CDR3 runs to 16 residues. The V end lost 6 bases, the J end lost 1 base, and 13 bases lay between the germline ends. Germline-derived CDR1 and CDR2 are MNHEY and SMNVEV (reference sequence).

The J gene is TRBJ2-1, the V gene TRBV15; D remains ambiguous. CDR3 length equals 15 residues. Germline V lookup: CDR1 LNHNV, CDR2 YYDKDF (reference sequence). V dropped 0 bases and J dropped 3 bases, with 9 bases sitting between them. This CDR3 is CATSRDRGNYNEQFF. The CDR3, as DNA: TGTGCCACCAGCAGAGATCGCGGAAACTACAATGAGCAGTTCTTC.

This chain uses TRBV2 with TRBJ1-1, with D tentatively TRBD1 (5 bases). From germline, CDR1 is SNHLY and CDR2 FYNNEI. V lost 4 bases and J 4 bases, leaving 10 bases between the germline ends. The CDR3 runs to 13 residues. CDR3 bases: TGTGCCAGCAGTGCCAGGACAAGCACTGAAGCTTTCTTT. Translated, it gives CASSARTSTEAFF.

This clone was seen only once. This chain joins TRBV27 and TRBJ2-1; no definite D call. V gave up 4 bases and J gave up 8 bases, with 12 bases separating them. The germline V gene encodes CDR1 MNHEY and CDR2 SMNVEV (reference sequence). There are 13 residues in the CDR3. This chain's CDR3 is CASSYNSYDEQFF. CDR3 in DNA: TGTGCCAGCAGTTATAACAGTTACGATGAGCAGTTCTTC.

The genes are TRBV19 and TRBJ2-5; TRBD2 matches at 8 bases. Unmatched junction bases numbered 8, after V lost 10 bases and J lost 4 bases. The CDR3 loop spans 13 amino acids. Looked up from germline, CDR1 is LNHDA and CDR2 is SQIVND (reference sequence). DNA for the CDR3: TGTGCCACGGGGGGGCGCCGGGTAGAGACCCAGTACTTC. As protein: CATGGRRVETQYF.

V and J are TRBV5-1 and TRBJ1-1; D not certain. The V end was cut by 4 bases, the J end by 1 base, with 14 bases between. CDR3 size: 15 residues. Germline assignment: CDR1 SGHRS and CDR2 YFSETQ. The CDR3 DNA reads TGCGCCAGCAGCGCATCCACGGGTGGGAACACTGAAGCTTTCTTT. Translation gives CASSASTGGNTEAFF.

This chain connects TRBV28 to TRBJ2-3; D perhaps matches TRBD1 (5 bases). Germline CDR1 reads MDHEN; CDR2 reads SYDVKM. The CDR3 runs 14 residues. Trimming removed 8 bases at V and 0 bases at J, with 12 bases between. CDR3 sequence reads: CASGRVISTDTQYF. The CDR3 nucleotides are TGTGCCAGCGGCAGGGTAATTAGCACAGATACGCAGTATTTT.

This rearrangement joins TRBV7-8 to TRBJ2-7; TRBD2 aligns across 11 bases. The CDR3 length is 16 residues. Losses at the gene ends were 5 bases for V and 3 bases for J; bases not matched to a gene: 9. Per the germline V gene, CDR1 is SGHVS and CDR2 is FQNEAQ. The CDR3 DNA reads as TGTGCCAGCAGCCTGCTGCCCGGGACTAGCGGCTACGAGCAGTACTTC. Translated: CASSLLPGTSGYEQYF.